Listed here are 15 T cell receptor beta chains from one sample, sequenced in a study of cytomegalovirus exposure and HLA in healthy donors. Primers included in the PCR were 60 Vbeta and 13 Jbeta primers. Measured with immunoSEQ multiplex PCR; TCRdb has only the in-frame clones, and not every one. The sample shows roughly 120,000 clones, about 80% of them seen only once. Sequencing input: PBMCs. These receptors were taken from a female donor in good health and CMV-seropositive.

This clone has a handful of counts. The CDR3 sequence is CASSGTAGVGPGETQYF. The DNA for the CDR3 is TGTGCCAGCAGCGGAACTGCGGGGGTTGGGCCGGGAGAGACCCAGTACTTC. The chain uses TRBV7-9 and TRBJ2-5; 7 bases align to TRBD2. This CDR3 comprises 17 residues. With V trimmed by 5 bases and J by 4 bases, 16 bases remained unmatched. Germline CDR1 and CDR2: SEHNR and FQNEAQ (reference sequence).

The V and J genes are TRBV27 and TRBJ2-7, with 9 nucleotides matching TRBD2. Germline V gives CDR1 MNHEY, CDR2 SMNVEV (reference sequence). Trimming at V came to 5 bases and at J to 2 bases, leaving 4 bases not matched to a gene. The CDR3 extends over 14 amino acids. The CDR3 bases are TGTGCCAGCAGTCCATTAGCGGGGGCCTACGAGCAGTACTTC. As protein: CASSPLAGAYEQYF.

The rearrangement uses TRBV6-5 and TRBJ2-5, with TRBD1 matching over 9 bases. CDR1 and CDR2 from the germline V gene are MNHEY and SVGAGI. The trim removed 0 bases at V and 5 bases at J, leaving 4 bases unmatched. The CDR3 has 15 residues. The CDR3 sequence is CASSYSGTGSETQYF. For the CDR3, the DNA is TGTGCCAGCAGTTACTCCGGGACAGGGTCCGAGACCCAGTACTTC.

The chain recombines TRBV20-1 with TRBJ1-6; no reliable D call. This CDR3 region has 11 residues. Trimming shortened V by 2 bases and J by 16 bases, and 12 bases separated the two germline ends. Germline V CDR1 and CDR2: DFQATT, SNEGSKA (reference sequence). This CDR3 reads CSARSAPLLHF. CDR3 coding DNA: TGCAGTGCTAGAAGCGCGCCTCTTCTCCACTTT.

This clone appeared a single time. This sequence joins TRBV4-3 and TRBJ1-2, with D hard to call. The CDR3 extends over 15 amino acids. Trimming cost V 4 bases and J 6 bases, with 18 bases left between them. Germline-derived CDR1 and CDR2 are LGHNA and YSLEER. This CDR3 reads CASSLTHRGGDGYTF. In nucleotides, the CDR3 is TGCGCCAGCAGCCTGACCCATCGGGGTGGGGATGGCTACACCTTC.

V is TRBV15 and J is TRBJ1-6; 7 bases fit TRBD1. This CDR3 is built from 14 residues. After removal of 2 bases from V and 7 bases from J, the junction contained 2 bases not matched to a gene. The germline gives CDR1 LNHNV, CDR2 YYDKDF (reference sequence). This CDR3 reads CATSRTQGNSPLHF. DNA of the CDR3: TGTGCCACCAGCAGAACACAGGGGAATTCACCCCTCCACTTT.

The gene calls are TRBV2 and TRBJ1-6; possibly TRBD1 for D (6 bases). With 6 bases removed from V and 8 bases from J, the gap between germline ends came to 17 bases. Germline V gene sequence: CDR1 SNHLY, CDR2 FYNNEI. This CDR3 spans 15 amino acids. CDR3 in DNA: TGTGCCAGCAGGAAGGCGGAGGGGGGGGATTCACCCCTCCACTTT. This gives the protein CASRKAEGGDSPLHF.

In nucleotides, the CDR3 is TGCGCCAGCAGCCAAGGGCCTAGCGGGGGGTCGGCGGATACGCAGTATTTT. Residues: CASSQGPSGGSADTQYF. The chain has TRBV4-3 and TRBJ2-3, with 11 bases lining up with TRBD2. This CDR3 has 17 amino acids. In germline, CDR1 is LGHNA, CDR2 YSLEER. The V segment lost 1 base and the J segment 6 bases; nucleotides outside the gene matches: 9.

The rearrangement joins TRBV30 to TRBJ2-3; D possibly corresponds to TRBD2 (6 bases). V was pared by 1 base and J by 5 bases, with 16 bases between. Germline loops: CDR1 GTSNPN, CDR2 SVGIG (reference sequence). This CDR3 region has 15 residues. The CDR3 bases are TGTGCCTGGAGTGGAAAGGGCGCCGGGGGAGATACGCAGTATTTT. It specifies CAWSGKGAGGDTQYF.

V and J are TRBV5-5 and TRBJ2-5, with TRBD2 as a possible D gene (6 bases). This CDR3 region has 12 residues. Trimming took off 4 bases at V and 5 bases at J, with 9 bases between the two ends. The germline V gene encodes CDR1 SGHKS and CDR2 YYEKEE (reference sequence). The CDR3 sequence is CASSRERETQYF. Written as DNA, the CDR3 is TGTGCCAGCAGCCGGGAGCGCGAGACCCAGTACTTC. Using reference TRBV5-5 and TRBJ2-5 for the parts outside the CDR3, the full variable domain is DAGVTQSPTHLIKTRGQQVTLRCSPISGHKSVSWYQQVLGQGPQFIFQYYEKEERGRGNFPDRFSARQFPNYSSELNVNALLLGDSALYLCASSRERETQYFGPGTRLLVL.

The V call is TRBV4-2, the J call TRBJ1-2; D gene unclear. This CDR3 spans 14 amino acids. Trimming cost V 2 bases and J 6 bases, with 13 bases left between them. Germline assignment: CDR1 LGHNA and CDR2 YNFKEQ. The chain's CDR3 is CASSQMNREHGYTF. DNA of the CDR3: TGTGCCAGCAGCCAAATGAACAGAGAGCATGGCTACACCTTC.

This chain connects TRBV11-1 to TRBJ1-6; no clear D gene. Looked up from germline, CDR1 is SGHAT and CDR2 is FQDESV (reference sequence). This CDR3 is built from 13 residues. Trimming left V 1 base short and J 6 bases short, with 4 bases between. CDR3 amino acids: CASSLEPNSPLHF. CDR3 nucleotides: TGTGCCAGCAGCTTAGAGCCTAATTCACCCCTCCACTTT.

DNA for the CDR3: TGTGCCAGCAGCTTATCGGGGGGAAAAGATACGCAGTATTTT. Its translation: CASSLSGGKDTQYF. The V call is TRBV7-7, the J call TRBJ2-3, with TRBD2 matching 7 bases. J lost 5 bases, V lost 2 bases, and 4 bases had no gene match. The CDR3 loop spans 14 amino acids. Germline CDR1 SSHAT, CDR2 FNYEAQ (reference sequence).

This rearrangement joins TRBV2 to TRBJ2-2; 7 bases line up with TRBD1. The trim removed 5 bases at V and 7 bases at J, leaving 10 bases unmatched. CDR1 is SNHLY and CDR2 is FYNNEI in the germline V gene. This CDR3 comprises 15 residues. The CDR3 DNA reads as TGTGCCAGCAGTAGAGTGAGGGGGCGGGTCGGGGAGCTGTTTTTT. Its protein product is CASSRVRGRVGELFF.

The chain uses TRBV7-9 and TRBJ1-1, with D uncertain. CDR3 length: 19 residues. V gave up 0 bases and J gave up 4 bases, with 24 bases separating them. CDR1 and CDR2 from the germline V gene are SEHNR and FQNEAQ (reference sequence). The CDR3 region is CASSLALLPGRNLGTEAFF. The CDR3 nucleotides are TGTGCCAGCAGCTTAGCGCTTTTGCCGGGGAGGAATTTGGGCACTGAAGCTTTCTTT.